The sequence of this T cell receptor beta chain was determined in a study of OX40 agonist ivuxolimab in advanced cancers. Overall study: The dose of intravenous ivuxolimab that patients received every 2 weeks ranged from 0.01 to 10 mg/kg.

Trimming cost V 4 bases and J 4 bases, with 18 bases left between them. The CDR3 covers 15 residues. Profiled with immunoSEQ multiplex PCR; TCRdb holds only in-frame clones, not every one. The sample holds around 15,000 clones, approximately 86% seen once. At baseline, cycle 4 day 1, and cycle 7 day 1, blood was sampled. This clone was detected only once. Specimen: CD4+ or CD8+ T cells sorted from blood, collected in a trial of the OX40 agonist ivuxolimab. This clonotype was sampled from an adult with an advanced solid tumor such as melanoma, head and neck, liver or kidney cancer. The rearrangement uses TRBV5-7 and TRBJ2-7; D is possibly TRBD1 or TRBD2 (6 bases each). Being an ORF, TRBV5-7 has a function that is uncertain. CDR3 amino acids: CASSLPGGGGYEQYF. The DNA for the CDR3 is TGTGCCAGCAGCCTCCCTGGGGGCGGAGGGTACGAGCAGTACTTC.